One sample yielded the 9 T cell receptor beta chains listed below, sequenced in a study of cytomegalovirus exposure and HLA in healthy donors. Use of 60 Vbeta and 13 Jbeta primers characterized the PCR. Clones were read by immunoSEQ multiplex PCR, and TCRdb kept only the in-frame ones, dropping some. The table has about 160,000 clones, about two thirds seen once. The source material was PBMCs. The receptors were sampled from a woman under 40 in good health and CMV-seronegative.

This sequence joins TRBV11-3 and TRBJ2-7, with unresolved D. The CDR3 covers 14 residues. Germline V gives CDR1 SGHNT, CDR2 YENEEA. Trimming took 5 bases from V and 3 from J, leaving 14 bases between them. The CDR3 DNA reads as TGTGCCAGCAGCCTTACGGTTTCGCTCTACGAGCAGTACTTC. Residues: CASSLTVSLYEQYF.

The rearrangement uses TRBV29-1 and TRBJ2-7; 9 nucleotides match TRBD1. CDR3 length equals 13 residues. CDR1 is SQVTM, CDR2 ANQGSEA, per germline. Losses at the gene ends were 6 bases for V and 8 bases for J; bases not matched to a gene: 11. The CDR3 nucleotides read TGCAGCGTCGAACCGGGACAGGGAATAAAGCAGTACTTC. Translating gives CSVEPGQGIKQYF.

The CDR3, as DNA: TGCAGCGCAGGGGGGATGAACACTGAAGCTTTCTTT. This gives the protein CSAGGMNTEAFF. J is TRBJ1-1 and V is TRBV29-1; 7 bases match TRBD1. In germline, CDR1 is SQVTM, CDR2 ANQGSEA. This CDR3 comprises 12 residues. With V trimmed by 7 bases and J by 0 bases, 2 bases remained unmatched.

V is TRBV7-2 and J is TRBJ2-7; TRBD2 matches at 10 bases. Per the germline V gene, CDR1 is SGHTA and CDR2 is FQGNSA. The V gene end was trimmed by 4 bases and the J gene end by 0 bases; junction bases not matched to a gene: 6. The CDR3 consists of 16 residues. For the CDR3, the DNA is TGTGCCAGCAGCTACGGTAGCGGGGGGAGCTCCTACGAGCAGTACTTC. Residues: CASSYGSGGSSYEQYF. The entire variable domain, with the rest obtained from reference TRBV7-2 and TRBJ2-7, is as follows: GAGVSQSPSNKVTEKGKDVELRCDPISGHTALYWYRQSLGQGLEFLIYFQGNSAPDKSGLPSDRFSAERTGGSVSTLTIQRTQQEDSAVYLCASSYGSGGSSYEQYFGPGTRLTVT.

This clone was picked up one time. V is TRBV9 and J is TRBJ2-2; 14 bases are a match to TRBD2. V shed 5 bases and J 1 base; nucleotides not matched to a gene: 4. CDR3 length: 17 amino acids. Germline V gene data show CDR1 as SGDLS and CDR2 as YYNGEE. The CDR3 region has the DNA TGTGCCAGCAGGGGGACTAGCGGGAGACAGAACACCGGGGAGCTGTTTTTT. This sequence encodes CASRGTSGRQNTGELFF.

The genes are TRBV7-2 and TRBJ1-2; D call uncertain. V gave up 4 bases and J gave up 4 bases, with 7 bases separating them. Per germline, CDR1 SGHTA and CDR2 FQGNSA. The CDR3 has 12 residues. CDR3 in amino acids: CASSSGLYGYTF. CDR3 in DNA: TGTGCCAGCAGCTCCGGACTCTATGGCTACACCTTC.

There are a few counts of this clone. V is TRBV19 and J is TRBJ2-1; 9 bases fit TRBD2. V was clipped by 5 bases and J by 4 bases; unmatched bases: 3. Germline V lookup: CDR1 LNHDA, CDR2 SQIVND (reference sequence). The length of the CDR3 is 14 residues. The CDR3 reads CASSWREGYNEQFF. CDR3 DNA: TGTGCCAGTAGTTGGCGGGAGGGTTACAATGAGCAGTTCTTC.

The sample holds a few counts of this clone. V and J are TRBV28 and TRBJ2-7, with 12 bases lining up with TRBD2. The CDR3 totals 17 residues. Germline CDR1 reads MDHEN; CDR2 reads SYDVKM. V lost 4 bases to trimming and J lost 2 bases; unmatched junction nucleotides: 9. The CDR3 sequence is CASSSPLLAGGTYEQYF. CDR3 nucleotides: TGTGCCAGCAGTTCCCCCCTACTAGCGGGAGGTACCTACGAGCAGTACTTC.

The V call is TRBV7-9, the J call TRBJ1-1; maybe TRBD1 (5 bases). Germline assignment: CDR1 SEHNR and CDR2 FQNEAQ (reference sequence). The CDR3 has 14 residues. Deletions cut 1 base from V and 1 base from J, with 7 bases between. The CDR3 sequence is CASSLGQPNTEAFF. CDR3 DNA: TGTGCCAGCAGCTTAGGACAGCCGAACACTGAAGCTTTCTTT.